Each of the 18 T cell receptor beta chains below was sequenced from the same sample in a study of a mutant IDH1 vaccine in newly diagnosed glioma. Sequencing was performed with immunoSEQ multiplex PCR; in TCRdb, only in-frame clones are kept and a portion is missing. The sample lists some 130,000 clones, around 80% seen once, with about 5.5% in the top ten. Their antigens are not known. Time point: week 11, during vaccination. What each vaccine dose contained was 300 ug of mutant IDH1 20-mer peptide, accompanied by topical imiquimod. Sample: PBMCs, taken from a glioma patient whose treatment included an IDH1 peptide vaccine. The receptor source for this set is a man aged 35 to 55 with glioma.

The CDR3, as DNA: TGTGCCAGCAGCGTAGACGGGAGGGGGTACAATGAGCAGTTCTTC. Protein: CASSVDGRGYNEQFF. This chain uses TRBV9 with TRBJ2-1, with 8 positions matching TRBD2. Germline loops: CDR1 SGDLS, CDR2 YYNGEE. CDR3 size: 15 residues. The J segment lost 4 bases and the V segment lost 0 bases, leaving 3 bases of the junction unmatched.

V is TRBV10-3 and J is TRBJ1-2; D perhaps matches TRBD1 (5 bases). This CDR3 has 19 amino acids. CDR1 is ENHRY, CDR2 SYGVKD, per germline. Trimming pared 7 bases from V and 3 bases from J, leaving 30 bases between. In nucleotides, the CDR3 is TGTGCCATCAATGGGGGAAAAAGTAACACGGAGGGAATGTACTATGGCTACACCTTC. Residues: CAINGGKSNTEGMYYGYTF.

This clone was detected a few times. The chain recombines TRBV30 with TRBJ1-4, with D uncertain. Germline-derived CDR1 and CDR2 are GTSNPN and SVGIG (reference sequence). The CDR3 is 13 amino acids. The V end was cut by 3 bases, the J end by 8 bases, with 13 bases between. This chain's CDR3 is CAWRLPGVEKLFF. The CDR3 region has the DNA TGTGCCTGGAGACTACCGGGAGTGGAAAAACTGTTTTTT.

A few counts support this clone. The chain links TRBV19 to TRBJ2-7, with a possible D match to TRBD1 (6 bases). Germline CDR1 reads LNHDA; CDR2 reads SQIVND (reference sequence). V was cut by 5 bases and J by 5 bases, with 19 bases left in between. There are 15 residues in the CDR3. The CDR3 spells CASSPGRAGAHEQYF. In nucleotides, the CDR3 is TGTGCCAGTAGTCCAGGGCGGGCAGGGGCCCACGAGCAGTACTTC.

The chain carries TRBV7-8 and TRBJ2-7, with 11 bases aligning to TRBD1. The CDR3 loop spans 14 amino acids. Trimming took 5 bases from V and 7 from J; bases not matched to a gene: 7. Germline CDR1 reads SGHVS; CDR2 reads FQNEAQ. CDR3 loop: CASSLRDRGLEQYF. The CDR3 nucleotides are TGTGCCAGCAGCCTCCGGGACAGGGGGTTGGAGCAGTACTTC.

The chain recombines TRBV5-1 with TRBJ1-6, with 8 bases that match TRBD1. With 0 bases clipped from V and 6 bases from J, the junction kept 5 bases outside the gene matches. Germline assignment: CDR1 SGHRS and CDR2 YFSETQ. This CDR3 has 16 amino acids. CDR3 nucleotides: TGCGCCAGCAGCTTGGTCGGAGGGACAGGTAATTCACCCCTCCACTTT. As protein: CASSLVGGTGNSPLHF.

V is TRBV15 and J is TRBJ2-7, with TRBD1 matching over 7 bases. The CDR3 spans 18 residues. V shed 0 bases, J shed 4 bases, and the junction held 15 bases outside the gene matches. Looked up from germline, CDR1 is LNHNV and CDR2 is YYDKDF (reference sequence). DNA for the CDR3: TGTGCCACCAGCAGAGATAAGGTGGGCAGGGGGTCCTCGTACGAGCAGTACTTC. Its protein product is CATSRDKVGRGSSYEQYF.

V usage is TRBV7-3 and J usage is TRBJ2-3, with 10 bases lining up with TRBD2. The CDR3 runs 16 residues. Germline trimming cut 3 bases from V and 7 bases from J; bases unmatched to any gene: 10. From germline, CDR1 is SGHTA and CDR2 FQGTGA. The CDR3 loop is CASSFNRLAGGNTQYF. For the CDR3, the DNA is TGTGCCAGCAGCTTCAATCGGTTAGCGGGAGGAAATACGCAGTATTTT.

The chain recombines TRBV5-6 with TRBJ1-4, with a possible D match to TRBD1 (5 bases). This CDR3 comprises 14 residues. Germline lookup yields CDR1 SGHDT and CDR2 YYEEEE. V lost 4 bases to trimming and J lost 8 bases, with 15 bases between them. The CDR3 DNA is TGTGCCAGCAGCCCGCGGGGGGGTTGGGAAAAACTGTTTTTT. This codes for CASSPRGGWEKLFF.

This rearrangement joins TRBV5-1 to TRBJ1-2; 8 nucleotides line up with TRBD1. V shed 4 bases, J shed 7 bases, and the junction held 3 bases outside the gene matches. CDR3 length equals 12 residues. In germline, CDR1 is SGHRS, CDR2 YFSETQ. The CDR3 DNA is TGCGCCAGCAGCGTGGACAGGGCTGGCTACACCTTC. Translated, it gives CASSVDRAGYTF.

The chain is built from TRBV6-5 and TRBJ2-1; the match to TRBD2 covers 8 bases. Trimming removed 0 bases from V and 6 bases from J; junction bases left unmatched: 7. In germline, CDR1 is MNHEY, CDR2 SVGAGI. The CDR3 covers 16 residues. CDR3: CASSYSRRGGPNEQFF. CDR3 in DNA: TGTGCCAGCAGTTACTCGCGTCGGGGGGGCCCCAATGAGCAGTTCTTC.

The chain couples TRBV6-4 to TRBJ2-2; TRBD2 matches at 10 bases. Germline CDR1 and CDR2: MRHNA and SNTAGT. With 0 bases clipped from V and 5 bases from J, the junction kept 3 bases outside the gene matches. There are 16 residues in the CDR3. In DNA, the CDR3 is TGTGCCAGCAGTGACTCCTTAGCGGGAGGTACCGGGGAGCTGTTTTTT. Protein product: CASSDSLAGGTGELFF.

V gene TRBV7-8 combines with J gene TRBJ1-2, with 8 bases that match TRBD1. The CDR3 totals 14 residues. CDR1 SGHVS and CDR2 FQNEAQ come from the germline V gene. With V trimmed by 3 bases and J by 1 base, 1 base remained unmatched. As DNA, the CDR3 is TGTGCCAGCAGCTTGGGACAGGTTAACTATGGCTACACCTTC. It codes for CASSLGQVNYGYTF. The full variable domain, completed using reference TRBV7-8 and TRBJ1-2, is GAGVSQSPRYKVAKRGQDVALRCDPISGHVSLFWYQQALGQGPEFLTYFQNEAQLDKSGLPSDRFFAERPEGSVSTLKIQRTQQEDSAVYLCASSLGQVNYGYTFGSGTRLTVV.

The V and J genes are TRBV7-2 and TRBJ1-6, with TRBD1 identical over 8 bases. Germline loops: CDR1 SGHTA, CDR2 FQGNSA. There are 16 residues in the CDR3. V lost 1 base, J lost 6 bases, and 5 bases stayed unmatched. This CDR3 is CASSLVAGGSNSPLHF. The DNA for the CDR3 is TGTGCCAGCAGCTTAGTGGCAGGGGGCTCTAATTCACCCCTCCACTTT.

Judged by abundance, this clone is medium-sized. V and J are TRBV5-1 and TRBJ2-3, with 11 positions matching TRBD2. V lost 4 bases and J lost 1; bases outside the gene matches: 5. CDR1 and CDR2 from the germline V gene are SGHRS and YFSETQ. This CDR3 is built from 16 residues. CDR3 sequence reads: CASSQTSGSGTDTQYF. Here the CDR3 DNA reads TGCGCCAGCAGCCAAACTAGCGGGAGTGGCACAGATACGCAGTATTTT.

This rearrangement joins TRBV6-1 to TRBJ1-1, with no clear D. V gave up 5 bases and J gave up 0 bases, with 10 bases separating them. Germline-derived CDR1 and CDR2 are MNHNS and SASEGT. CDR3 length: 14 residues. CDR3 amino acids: CASSTTYMNTEAFF. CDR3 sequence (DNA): TGTGCCAGCAGTACCACATACATGAACACTGAAGCTTTCTTT.

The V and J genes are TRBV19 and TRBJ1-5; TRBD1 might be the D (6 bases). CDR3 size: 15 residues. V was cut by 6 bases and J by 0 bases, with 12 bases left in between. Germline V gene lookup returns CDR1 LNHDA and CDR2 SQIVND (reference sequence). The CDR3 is CASRGSQGSNQPQHF. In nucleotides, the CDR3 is TGTGCCAGTAGGGGATCACAGGGTAGCAATCAGCCCCAGCATTTT. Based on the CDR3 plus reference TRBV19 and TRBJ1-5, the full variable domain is DGGITQSPKYLFRKEGQNVTLSCEQNLNHDAMYWYRQDPGQGLRLIYYSQIVNDFQKGDIAEGYSVSREKKESFPLTVTSAQKNPTAFYLCASRGSQGSNQPQHFGDGTRLSIL.

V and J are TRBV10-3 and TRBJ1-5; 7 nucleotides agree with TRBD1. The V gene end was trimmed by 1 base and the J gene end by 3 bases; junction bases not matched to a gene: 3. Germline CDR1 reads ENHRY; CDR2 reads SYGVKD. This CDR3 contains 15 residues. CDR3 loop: CAISELQGTNQPQHF. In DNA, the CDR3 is TGTGCCATCAGTGAGTTACAGGGGACCAATCAGCCCCAGCATTTT.